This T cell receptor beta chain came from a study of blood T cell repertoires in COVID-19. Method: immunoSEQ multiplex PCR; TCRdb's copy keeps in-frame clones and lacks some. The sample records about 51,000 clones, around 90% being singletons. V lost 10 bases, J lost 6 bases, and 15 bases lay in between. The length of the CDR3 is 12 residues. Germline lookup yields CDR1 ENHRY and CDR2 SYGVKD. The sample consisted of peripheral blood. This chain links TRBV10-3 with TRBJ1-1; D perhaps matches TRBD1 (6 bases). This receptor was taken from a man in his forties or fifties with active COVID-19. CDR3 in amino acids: CATYGRGPEAFF. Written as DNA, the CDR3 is TGTGCCACCTATGGCAGGGGTCCTGAAGCTTTCTTT.